Sequencing of this T cell receptor beta chain was carried out in a study of molecular identifiers for immune sequencing clone quantification. TCRdb reanalysed the PCR reads using MiXCR and keeps one entry per CDR3 protein. The table shows about 640,000 distinct CDR3 sequences, with 20% occurring only once. The trim removed 5 bases at V and 5 bases at J, leaving 14 bases unmatched. CDR1 and CDR2 from the germline V gene are DFQATT and SNEGSKA (reference sequence). The CDR3 is made up of 15 amino acids. This clonotype has only a few counts. Its target is not known. Study conclusions and caveats: Researchers reportedly could pick up spiked Jurkat TCR RNA from one cell mixed into about 970,000 naive cells.

The receptor was isolated from a human donor in good health. Some libraries in this study had Jurkat cell RNA spiked in. This sequence joins TRBV20-1 and TRBJ2-7, with 8 bases identical to TRBD1. The specimen sequenced was naive CD8+ T cells from blood, with Jurkat cell RNA spiked in. The subset was: FACS-sorted CD8+CD4-CCR7+CD45RA+ naive T cells. The CDR3 DNA follows: TGCAGTGCTCCTATACGCCGACAGGGGTCGGACGAGCAGTACTTC. This translates into CSAPIRRQGSDEQYF.